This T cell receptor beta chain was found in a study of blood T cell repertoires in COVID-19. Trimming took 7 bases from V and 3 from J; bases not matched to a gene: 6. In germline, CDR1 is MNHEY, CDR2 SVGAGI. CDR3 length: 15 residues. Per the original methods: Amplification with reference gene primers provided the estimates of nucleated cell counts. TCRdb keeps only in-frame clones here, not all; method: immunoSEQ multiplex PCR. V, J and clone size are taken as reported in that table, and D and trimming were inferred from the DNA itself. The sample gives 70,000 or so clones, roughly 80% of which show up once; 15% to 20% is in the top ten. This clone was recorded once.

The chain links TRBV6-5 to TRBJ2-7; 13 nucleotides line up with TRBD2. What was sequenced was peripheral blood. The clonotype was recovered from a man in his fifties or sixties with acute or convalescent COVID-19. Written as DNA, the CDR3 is TGTGCCAGCACCCTGACTAGCGGGGGGTTCTACGAGCAGTACTTC. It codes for CASTLTSGGFYEQYF.